This T cell receptor beta chain was retrieved from a study of T-cell memory formation after mild COVID-19. The study, taken as a whole, reports: There was a balanced CD4/CD8 profile in clones contracting day 15 to 85, and later expanders leaned CD4+.

This clonotype was counted ten times or more. Its antigen remains unidentified. The V end lost 0 bases, the J end lost 8 bases, and 14 bases lay between the germline ends. The germline CDR1 and CDR2 sequences are SGHVS and FQNEAQ. The CDR3 has 14 amino acids. TCRdb re-analysed the 5' RACE reads in MiXCR, keeping a single row per CDR3 protein. This table has about 57,000 distinct CDR3 sequences, 12% appearing once. The chain carries TRBV7-8 and TRBJ2-7, with D possibly being TRBD2 (5 bases). This TCR was sampled from a man younger than 30 who had mild COVID-19 (a few samples of this study predate the infection). Cell type and time point are not known. The sequenced sample was PBMCs or a T cell subset sorted from them (not recorded which). The CDR3 region has the DNA TGTGCCAGCAGCTTAGCGGAAGTTGGGAGAAAGCAGTACTTC. Amino acid sequence: CASSLAEVGRKQYF.